The 20 T cell receptor beta chains given below trace back to one sample, sequenced in a study of lymphopenia after photon versus proton radiotherapy. Repertoires were generated with immunoSEQ multiplex PCR, while TCRdb's copy carries only in-frame clones and drops some. The repertoire holds some 64,000 clones, with around 90% as singletons. The sequenced sample was peripheral blood, obtained from a patient treated with proton-based radiotherapy. Receptor source: a man older than 75 with esophageal cancer.

V gene TRBV4-2 combines with J gene TRBJ2-2, with D possibly being TRBD2 (7 bases). The CDR3 consists of 16 residues. Germline values: CDR1 LGHNA, CDR2 YNFKEQ. V was clipped by 4 bases and J by 3 bases, with 15 bases between them. The CDR3 loop is CASSRGGLLDTGELFF. In DNA, the CDR3 is TGTGCCAGCAGCCGGGGGGGGCTACTCGACACCGGGGAGCTGTTTTTT.

V is TRBV20-1 and J is TRBJ2-5; D is unclear. From germline, CDR1 is DFQATT and CDR2 SNEGSKA (reference sequence). With 5 bases removed from V and 5 bases from J, the gap between germline ends came to 9 bases. The CDR3 covers 11 residues. This CDR3 is CSAWVWETQYF. CDR3 DNA sequence: TGCAGTGCTTGGGTGTGGGAGACCCAGTACTTC.

This sequence joins TRBV6-5 and TRBJ1-1, with D maybe TRBD1 (5 bases). Germline loops: CDR1 MNHEY, CDR2 SVGAGI. Trimming shortened V by 10 bases and J by 1 base, and 7 bases separated the two germline ends. There are 11 residues in the CDR3. CDR3 in amino acids: CATRENTEAFF. CDR3 nucleotide sequence: TGTGCCACCAGGGAGAACACTGAAGCTTTCTTT.

J is TRBJ1-2 and V is TRBV5-1; no firm D call. Germline V gene lookup returns CDR1 SGHRS and CDR2 YFSETQ. This CDR3 spans 14 amino acids. With 0 bases removed from V and 7 bases from J, the gap between germline ends came to 13 bases. Here the CDR3 DNA reads TGCGCCAGCAGCTTGGGACAACCCGGCGGTGGCTACACCTTC. This sequence encodes CASSLGQPGGGYTF.

This chain connects TRBV7-2 to TRBJ1-5; tentative D call: TRBD1 (6 bases). Trimming took 1 base from V and 2 from J, leaving 12 bases between them. Germline CDR1 reads SGHTA; CDR2 reads FQGNSA. The CDR3 sequence is 16 residues long. Here the CDR3 reads CASSLEAGQGNQPQHF. CDR3 nucleotides: TGTGCCAGCAGCTTAGAGGCGGGACAAGGCAATCAGCCCCAGCATTTT.

This clone occurred once. V gene TRBV21-1 combines with J gene TRBJ1-6. TRBV21-1 is a pseudogene. This CDR3 has 12 amino acids. Here the CDR3 DNA reads TGTGCCAGCCCGAAGGCCCGCTCACCCCTCCACTTT. Translated: CASPKARSPLHF.

This clone was found once. The chain couples TRBV5-4 to TRBJ1-1, with 9 bases matching TRBD1. CDR3 length: 15 amino acids. Per germline, CDR1 SGHNT and CDR2 YYREEE (reference sequence). After removal of 0 bases from V and 3 bases from J, the junction contained 3 bases not matched to a gene. The CDR3 spells CASSLADRGHTEAFF. CDR3 DNA sequence: TGTGCCAGCAGCTTGGCGGACAGGGGTCACACTGAAGCTTTCTTT.

The V and J genes are TRBV5-4 and TRBJ1-1, with 11 bases lining up with TRBD1. Germline V gives CDR1 SGHNT, CDR2 YYREEE (reference sequence). The trim removed 7 bases at V and 5 bases at J, leaving 7 bases unmatched. The CDR3 spans 14 residues. The CDR3 coding sequence is TGTGCCAGCGCGACGGACAGGGGGCGGACTGAAGCTTTCTTT. This translates into CASATDRGRTEAFF.

The chain joins TRBV7-2 to TRBJ1-1; a weak D match, TRBD1 (6 bases). The CDR3 length is 15 residues. Germline V gene sequence: CDR1 SGHTA, CDR2 FQGNSA. Trimming pared 5 bases from V and 1 base from J, leaving 14 bases between. The CDR3 DNA reads TGTGCCAGCAGCGGACGACAGGTTCGGAACACTGAAGCTTTCTTT. It specifies CASSGRQVRNTEAFF.

The rearrangement links TRBV12-5 to TRBJ1-2; no clear D. Germline V gives CDR1 LGHNT, CDR2 FRNRAP. Trimming removed 5 bases from V and 7 bases from J, with 14 bases in between. This CDR3 comprises 13 residues. CDR3 region: CASGPYPPRGYTF. The CDR3 bases are TGTGCTAGTGGTCCCTACCCTCCTCGTGGCTACACCTTC.

This chain joins TRBV7-2 and TRBJ2-5, with D unresolved. Trimming took 5 bases from V and 3 from J, leaving 10 bases between them. Germline CDR1 reads SGHTA; CDR2 reads FQGNSA. The CDR3 runs 13 residues. The CDR3 reads CASSPLLEETQYF. CDR3 coding DNA: TGTGCCAGCAGCCCCCTTCTAGAAGAGACCCAGTACTTC.

The V call is TRBV5-6, the J call TRBJ1-1; 8 nucleotides agree with TRBD1. The CDR3 sequence is 13 residues long. The V segment lost 3 bases and the J segment 6 bases; nucleotides outside the gene matches: 4. Germline V gives CDR1 SGHDT, CDR2 YYEEEE. The CDR3 bases are TGTGCCAGCAGCTCGGACAGGGCCCCTGAAGCTTTCTTT. It encodes CASSSDRAPEAFF.

This sequence joins TRBV6-6 and TRBJ2-7, with D possibly matching TRBD2 (7 bases). V lost 5 bases and J 0 bases, leaving 11 bases between the germline ends. The germline V gene encodes CDR1 MNHNY and CDR2 SVGAGI (reference sequence). The CDR3 totals 14 residues. In DNA form, the CDR3 reads TGTGCCAGCAGTCGGGGGGCAGACTCCTACGAGCAGTACTTC. Its translation is CASSRGADSYEQYF.

The chain employs TRBV6-5 and TRBJ2-3; a possible D gene is TRBD2 (7 bases). Germline CDR1 MNHEY, CDR2 SVGAGI. There are 13 residues in the CDR3. Trimming left V 4 bases short and J 14 bases short, with 19 bases between. The CDR3 loop is CASSSLGGAGVYF. The CDR3 coding sequence is TGTGCCAGCAGTTCCCTGGGGGGGGCCGGTGTGTATTTT.

This clone was counted once. The CDR3 DNA reads as TGTGCCAGCAGCCCCCGCCGTGGTCAGCCCCAGCATTTT. It codes for CASSPRRGQPQHF. The chain joins TRBV7-2 to TRBJ1-5; D is unresolved. The CDR3 has 13 residues. The germline CDR1 and CDR2 sequences are SGHTA and FQGNSA. V was cut by 5 bases and J by 6 bases, with 11 bases left in between.

This chain joins TRBV29-1 and TRBJ2-2; 11 bases map to TRBD2. Trimming removed 0 bases from V and 6 bases from J; junction bases left unmatched: 12. From germline, CDR1 is SQVTM and CDR2 ANQGSEA. The CDR3 sequence is 18 residues long. The CDR3 reads CSVEDRRASGGSAGELFF. DNA of the CDR3: TGCAGCGTTGAAGATCGGAGAGCTAGCGGGGGGAGCGCCGGGGAGCTGTTTTTT.

This rearrangement joins TRBV18 to TRBJ1-5; D uncertain. CDR3 length: 14 residues. The V and J ends lost 5 bases and 7 bases respectively, with 15 bases between them. The germline V gene has CDR1 KGHSH and CDR2 LQKENI. CDR3 sequence: CASSSVPDQQPQHF. In nucleotides, the CDR3 is TGTGCCAGCTCATCCGTCCCGGATCAGCAGCCCCAGCATTTT.

The chain uses TRBV18 and TRBJ2-2; D is unclear. V was clipped by 6 bases and J by 3 bases, with 17 bases between them. In germline, CDR1 is KGHSH, CDR2 LQKENI. The length of the CDR3 is 16 residues. CDR3 sequence reads: CASSRTKTSYTGELFF. In DNA form, the CDR3 reads TGTGCCAGCTCCAGGACCAAGACGAGTTACACCGGGGAGCTGTTTTTT.

The chain has TRBV5-6 and TRBJ2-7; 9 positions agree with TRBD1. The length of the CDR3 is 17 residues. The V and J ends lost 6 bases and 4 bases, in that order; junction bases with no gene match: 17. Germline CDR1 and CDR2: SGHDT and YYEEEE. The CDR3 DNA is TGTGCCAGCACGAGGACAGGGGTTTCGGTTCTTCGTTACGAGCAGTACTTC. It encodes CASTRTGVSVLRYEQYF.

This clone was seen only once. The chain links TRBV30 to TRBJ1-4, with D unresolved. The CDR3 spans 13 residues. V was trimmed by 7 bases and J by 0 bases, leaving 9 bases between them. CDR1 is GTSNPN and CDR2 is SVGIG in the germline V gene (reference sequence). The CDR3 region is CAFVISTNEKLFF. DNA of the CDR3: TGTGCCTTTGTGATCTCAACTAATGAAAAACTGTTTTTT.